These 14 T cell receptor beta chains came from one sample sequenced in a study of cytomegalovirus exposure and HLA in healthy donors. The PCR was carried out with 60 Vbeta primers and 13 Jbeta primers. Profiling relied on immunoSEQ multiplex PCR, and the TCRdb table lists in-frame clones only, not all of them. The sample includes fewer than 200,000 clones, around 80% of them seen just once. The sequenced material came from PBMCs. The receptor source for this set is a woman aged 45-59 years in good health and CMV-seropositive.

This clone showed up just a few times. V and J are TRBV18 and TRBJ2-7; possibly TRBD2 for D (6 bases). The germline V gene has CDR1 KGHSH and CDR2 LQKENI. The CDR3 contains 16 residues. Trimming took 3 bases from V and 1 from J, leaving 16 bases between them. CDR3 protein: CASSPFPGTASYEQYF. The CDR3 nucleotides read TGTGCCAGCTCACCCTTTCCCGGGACTGCATCCTACGAGCAGTACTTC.

This chain uses TRBV10-3 with TRBJ1-4; TRBD1 matches 7 bases. With V trimmed by 4 bases and J by 6 bases, 5 bases remained unmatched. This CDR3 is 14 amino acids long. CDR1 and CDR2 from the germline V gene are ENHRY and SYGVKD. CDR3 nucleotide sequence: TGTGCCATCAGTGGAAGGGGGCAGGATGAAAAACTGTTTTTT. Residues: CAISGRGQDEKLFF.

This clone was counted a few times. The J gene is TRBJ1-4, the V gene TRBV28, with D unresolved. V dropped 4 bases and J dropped 2 bases, with 8 bases sitting between them. CDR3 length equals 14 residues. The germline V gene encodes CDR1 MDHEN and CDR2 SYDVKM. The CDR3 region has the DNA TGTGCCAGCAGTTCGGGGTGGACTAATGAAAAACTGTTTTTT. Translated: CASSSGWTNEKLFF.

The table lists this clone with a count of one. The rearrangement joins TRBV19 to TRBJ1-2, with D maybe TRBD1 (5 bases). CDR1 and CDR2 (germline): LNHDA, SQIVND (reference sequence). The CDR3 runs to 13 residues. V was cut by 5 bases and J by 3 bases, with 10 bases left in between. CDR3 DNA sequence: TGTGCCAGTAGTCGCGGGGGGGACTATGGCTACACCTTC. Translation: CASSRGGDYGYTF.

With regard to this clone: One end of the junction is discordant with germline, which a read error may explain. The rearrangement links TRBV19 to TRBJ2-3, with unresolved D. CDR3 length: 14 amino acids. The germline V gene has CDR1 LNHDA and CDR2 SQIVND (reference sequence). The CDR3 bases are TGTGCCACAAAACCTCCTGGTAGCAGAGATACGCAGTATTTT. Residues: CATKPPGSRDTQYF.

V usage is TRBV27 and J usage is TRBJ1-5, with D possibly matching TRBD1 (5 bases). Trimming removed 3 bases at V and 0 bases at J, with 15 bases between. Per the germline V gene, CDR1 is MNHEY and CDR2 is SMNVEV (reference sequence). This CDR3 contains 17 residues. As DNA, the CDR3 is TGTGCCAGCAGTTTTGTCGGGGGTCCCCATAGCAATCAGCCCCAGCATTTT. Translating it yields CASSFVGGPHSNQPQHF.

The chain links TRBV25-1 to TRBJ2-1, with 11 bases matching TRBD2. V lost 4 bases to trimming and J lost 3 bases; unmatched junction nucleotides: 2. The CDR3 sequence is 15 residues long. Germline V CDR1 and CDR2: MGHDK, SYGVNS. CDR3 residues: CASSVGTSGYNEQFF. CDR3 nucleotide sequence: TGTGCCAGCAGTGTCGGGACTAGCGGCTACAATGAGCAGTTCTTC.

V and J are TRBV7-6 and TRBJ2-5; TRBD2 might be the D (6 bases). The CDR3 totals 14 residues. CDR1 and CDR2 from the germline V gene are SGHVS and FNYEAQ. Trimming stripped 2 bases from V and 7 bases from J, with 14 bases between. The CDR3 sequence is CASSLNLPEGTQYF. The CDR3 DNA sequence: TGTGCCAGCAGCTTAAACCTGCCGGAGGGGACCCAGTACTTC.

CDR3 region: CASSLGLAPPEFF. The CDR3 region has the DNA TGTGCCAGCAGCTTGGGACTAGCGCCCCCAGAGTTCTTC. The chain combines TRBV5-4 with TRBJ2-1, with 8 positions matching TRBD2. J was trimmed by 14 bases and V by 0 bases; bases with no gene match: 7. The germline V gene has CDR1 SGHNT and CDR2 YYREEE (reference sequence). CDR3 length: 13 residues.

The chain recombines TRBV7-2 with TRBJ1-5, with 7 bases that match TRBD1. The CDR3 runs 15 residues. The J segment lost 6 bases and the V segment lost 0 bases, leaving 5 bases of the junction unmatched. Per germline, CDR1 SGHTA and CDR2 FQGNSA. The CDR3 spells CASSLALAGGQPQHF. The CDR3 DNA reads TGTGCCAGCAGCTTAGCGCTGGCAGGGGGTCAGCCCCAGCATTTT.

V and J are TRBV5-1 and TRBJ2-5, with TRBD2 identical over 8 bases. This CDR3 region has 14 residues. Germline V gives CDR1 SGHRS, CDR2 YFSETQ. V shed 6 bases and J 4 bases; nucleotides not matched to a gene: 8. CDR3 protein: CASKFSGIPETQYF. As DNA, the CDR3 is TGCGCCAGCAAGTTTAGCGGGATCCCAGAGACCCAGTACTTC. The full variable domain, rest sourced from reference TRBV5-1 and TRBJ2-5, is KAGVTQTPRYLIKTRGQQVTLSCSPISGHRSVSWYQQTPGQGLQFLFEYFSETQRNKGNFPGRFSGRQFSNSRSEMNVSTLELGDSALYLCASKFSGIPETQYFGPGTRLLVL.

The J gene is TRBJ1-2, the V gene TRBV7-9; 8 bases agree with TRBD1. With V trimmed by 5 bases and J by 5 bases, 10 bases remained unmatched. Germline V gives CDR1 SEHNR, CDR2 FQNEAQ (reference sequence). This CDR3 has 15 amino acids. The chain's CDR3 is CASSLPGQDLYGYTF. The CDR3 DNA follows: TGTGCCAGCAGCCTCCCGGGACAGGACTTGTATGGCTACACCTTC.

The rearrangement uses TRBV13 and TRBJ2-1; 8 positions match TRBD2. The germline gives CDR1 PRHDT, CDR2 FYEKMQ (reference sequence). CDR3 length: 15 amino acids. The V gene end was trimmed by 2 bases and the J gene end by 10 bases; junction bases not matched to a gene: 10. The CDR3 DNA follows: TGTGCCAGCAGCTTAAGGGGACTAGGGGTGAAGGAGCAGTTCTTC. It specifies CASSLRGLGVKEQFF.

The J gene is TRBJ2-3, the V gene TRBV5-1; D may be TRBD2 (5 bases). The length of the CDR3 is 16 residues. Germline CDR1 and CDR2: SGHRS and YFSETQ. V was clipped by 0 bases and J by 1 base, with 12 bases between them. The CDR3 DNA follows: TGCGCCAGCAGCTTGGCTCGAGGGTTGGGCACAGATACGCAGTATTTT. Its translation is CASSLARGLGTDTQYF.